The 19 T cell receptor beta chains below all came from one sample that was sequenced in a study of CD8 T cells in Susac syndrome. RNA totalling roughly 0.5 to 1 ug underwent reverse transcription with random hexamers. Using its own MiXCR run on the immunoSEQ multiplex PCR reads, TCRdb lists one record per CDR3 protein. The data show 150,000 to 200,000 distinct CDR3 sequences, with about 94% seen just once and 0.1% held by the top ten. Sequencing input: CD4+ T cells from PBMCs. These receptors all come from a human donor in good health.

J is TRBJ2-7 and V is TRBV5-8, with 9 bases matching TRBD1. The germline gives CDR1 SGHTS, CDR2 YDEGEE. The J segment lost 3 bases and the V segment lost 5 bases, leaving 6 bases of the junction unmatched. The CDR3 has 14 residues. The DNA of the CDR3 is TGTGCCAGCAGTTCAGGACAGGGGCTCTACGAGCAGTACGTC. Translation: CASSSGQGLYEQYV.

The chain is built from TRBV7-3 and TRBJ2-2; maybe TRBD2 (6 bases). This CDR3 contains 17 residues. Between the trimmed V and J ends, which lost 2 bases and 5 bases, there was a span of 18 bases. Germline V gene sequence: CDR1 SGHTA, CDR2 FQGTGA. CDR3 coding DNA: TGTGCCAGCAGCTTATCCGGGGGAGCTATGGAAACCGGGGAGCTGTTTTTT. It encodes CASSLSGGAMETGELFF.

The chain recombines TRBV5-1 with TRBJ1-3; 9 positions agree with TRBD1. The CDR3 contains 16 residues. Germline V CDR1 and CDR2: SGHRS, YFSETQ. V was pared by 0 bases and J by 1 base, with 2 bases of the junction left unmatched. The CDR3 coding sequence is TGCGCCAGCAGCTTGGACGGACAGGGGTCTGGAAACACCATATATTTT. Translated, it gives CASSLDGQGSGNTIYF.

The rearrangement links TRBV12-3 or TRBV12-4 to TRBJ2-7, with TRBD1 identical over 8 bases. This CDR3 is 13 amino acids long. With V trimmed by 3 bases and J by 2 bases, 0 bases remained unmatched. CDR3 in amino acids: CASSLTGAYEQYV. For the CDR3, the DNA is TGTGCCAGCAGTTTGACAGGGGCCTACGAGCAGTACGTC.

The V and J genes are TRBV27 and TRBJ1-2; D unresolved. V lost 6 bases, J lost 3 bases, and 11 bases lay in between. Germline CDR1 MNHEY, CDR2 SMNVEV (reference sequence). This CDR3 is built from 13 residues. The CDR3 is CASRGISHYGYTF. The CDR3 DNA is TGTGCCAGCAGGGGTATTAGCCACTATGGCTACACCTTC.

The rearrangement joins TRBV19 to TRBJ2-2, with 10 bases fitting TRBD2. There are 16 residues in the CDR3. CDR1 and CDR2 from the germline V gene are LNHDA and SQIVND (reference sequence). V was pared by 4 bases and J by 5 bases, with 7 bases of the junction left unmatched. The CDR3 bases are TGTGCCAGTAGTACTACCAGCGGGGGGGCTACCGGGGAGCTGTTTTTT. Its protein is CASSTTSGGATGELFF.

The chain carries TRBV3-1 and TRBJ2-4, with D unresolved. V was pared by 1 base and J by 2 bases, with 9 bases between. This CDR3 spans 15 amino acids. The germline V gene encodes CDR1 LGHDT and CDR2 YNNKEL (reference sequence). The DNA of the CDR3 is TGTGCCAGCAGCCAAGGGCATGGGTCCAAAAACATTCAGTACTTC. Protein sequence: CASSQGHGSKNIQYF. Full variable domain (remainder filled in from reference TRBV3-1 and TRBJ2-4): DTAVSQTPKYLVTQMGNDKSIKCEQNLGHDTMYWYKQDSKKFLKIMFSYNNKELIINETVPNRFSPKSPDKAHLNLHINSLELGDSAVYFCASSQGHGSKNIQYFGAGTRLSVL.

The chain carries TRBV29-1 and TRBJ1-2; TRBD1 is a possible D gene (5 bases). This CDR3 contains 12 residues. Germline V gives CDR1 SQVTM, CDR2 ANQGSEA. The V gene lost 7 bases and the J gene lost 7 bases, with 16 bases spanning the gap. This CDR3 is CSALKQGSGYTF. CDR3 sequence (DNA): TGCAGCGCCCTAAAGCAGGGCTCTGGCTACACCTTC.

This clonotype was recorded only once. The chain carries TRBV9 and TRBJ1-1; no clear D gene. The CDR3 runs 14 residues. Trimming took off 3 bases at V and 4 bases at J, with 13 bases between the two ends. Germline V gene data show CDR1 as SGDLS and CDR2 as YYNGEE. CDR3 sequence (DNA): TGTGCCAGCAGCGCCCTCGGGAAAATCACTGAAGCTTTCTTT. Protein product: CASSALGKITEAFF.

The chain couples TRBV18 to TRBJ1-5; possibly TRBD1 for D (5 bases). V dropped 2 bases and J dropped 7 bases, with 12 bases sitting between them. Per the germline V gene, CDR1 is KGHSH and CDR2 is LQKENI. The CDR3 is 14 residues long. The CDR3 spells CASSPAPGGQPQHF. Written as DNA, the CDR3 is TGTGCCAGCTCACCAGCCCCCGGGGGGCAGCCCCAGCATTTT.

This clonotype was counted between two and nine times. The rearrangement uses TRBV5-4 and TRBJ2-2; D is unclear. Germline V gene sequence: CDR1 SGHNT, CDR2 YYREEE (reference sequence). V lost 0 bases and J lost 6, with 6 bases in between. This CDR3 is built from 13 residues. CDR3 sequence: CASSLDPAGELFF. For the CDR3, the DNA is TGTGCCAGCAGCTTGGACCCTGCCGGGGAGCTGTTTTTT.

The V and J genes are TRBV27 and TRBJ2-1; the D gene is possibly TRBD2 (6 bases). The CDR3 totals 15 residues. In germline, CDR1 is MNHEY, CDR2 SMNVEV (reference sequence). The V and J ends lost 1 base and 3 bases respectively, with 10 bases between them. The CDR3 reads CASSLLGGDYNEQFF. Here the CDR3 DNA reads TGTGCCAGCAGTTTATTAGGCGGGGACTACAATGAGCAGTTCTTC.

This clonotype showed up just once. CDR3: CASSYSASGANVLTF. CDR3 nucleotide sequence: TGTGCCAGCAGTTACTCGGCGTCCGGGGCCAACGTCCTGACTTTC. V usage is TRBV6-6 and J usage is TRBJ2-6; D gene uncertain. Germline V gene sequence: CDR1 MNHNY, CDR2 SVGAGI (reference sequence). The CDR3 covers 15 residues. Deletions cut 0 bases from V and 4 bases from J, with 7 bases between.

This rearrangement joins TRBV24-1 to TRBJ2-3; TRBD2 agrees at 7 bases. After removal of 4 bases from V and 0 bases from J, the junction contained 3 bases not matched to a gene. The germline CDR1 and CDR2 sequences are KGHDR and SFDVKD. The CDR3 is 15 residues long. The CDR3 nucleotides are TGTGCCACCAGTGAGGGAGGGCAGAGCACAGATACGCAGTATTTT. Translated, it gives CATSEGGQSTDTQYF.

As DNA, the CDR3 is TGCGCCAGCAGCCCCCGCGGACAAGCCTCTGAAGCTTTCTTT. Encoded protein: CASSPRGQASEAFF. This chain uses TRBV5-1 with TRBJ1-1; maybe TRBD1 (5 bases). Germline CDR1 and CDR2: SGHRS and YFSETQ. V gave up 4 bases and J gave up 6 bases, with 16 bases separating them. The CDR3 has 14 residues.

The chain couples TRBV9 to TRBJ2-5; 10 positions agree with TRBD2. The CDR3 spans 15 residues. Germline V gene data show CDR1 as SGDLS and CDR2 as YYNGEE. The ends lost 3 bases at V and 2 bases at J; junction bases unmatched: 4. The CDR3 reads CASSAHSGGQETQYF. The CDR3 DNA is TGTGCCAGCAGCGCGCATAGCGGGGGGCAAGAGACCCAGTACTTC.

V gene TRBV7-2 combines with J gene TRBJ1-5; no clear D. Between the trimmed V and J ends, which lost 0 bases and 3 bases, there was a span of 3 bases. Per the germline V gene, CDR1 is SGHTA and CDR2 is FQGNSA. The CDR3 sequence is 13 residues long. CDR3 amino acids: CASSLAFNQPQHF. CDR3 in DNA: TGTGCCAGCAGCTTAGCTTTCAATCAGCCCCAGCATTTT.

The chain has TRBV7-8 and TRBJ2-7, with D possibly being TRBD1 (5 bases). Trimming took 11 bases from V and 0 from J, leaving 17 bases between them. Germline CDR1 is SGHVS and CDR2 is FQNEAQ. This CDR3 spans 14 amino acids. The CDR3 coding sequence is TGTGCCGACCCCTCGGACACCTTCTCCTACGAGCAGTACGTC. Translated, it gives CADPSDTFSYEQYV.

The V and J genes are TRBV14 and TRBJ1-1; possible D gene TRBD1, 5 bases. V gave up 2 bases and J gave up 9 bases, with 13 bases separating them. There are 13 residues in the CDR3. Germline V gene data show CDR1 as SGHDN and CDR2 as FVKESK. The CDR3 region has the DNA TGTGCCAGCAGCCAACTAGACAGCCTGAAAGCTTTCTTT. As protein: CASSQLDSLKAFF.